At least ten counts were recorded for the clone carrying this TCR beta chain. Generation of bulk TCR libraries relied on previously described methods and listed TCR primers. TCRdb called the PCR reads again in MiXCR, with one record for every CDR3 protein. Of some 11,000 distinct CDR3 sequences in the sample, roughly 15% are singletons; the top ten hold 1.5% to 2%. Germline V gene sequence: CDR1 ENHRY, CDR2 SYGVKD. The CDR3 has 13 amino acids. J lost 5 bases, V lost 6 bases, and 3 bases had no gene match. The sample originates from a study of molecular identifiers for immune sequencing clone quantification. In the study overall: Sequencing covered four of five parts into which replicate RNA from about 20,000 or 100,000 naive CD8 cells was split.

The source is a human donor in good health. Some libraries in this study had Jurkat cell RNA spiked in. The chain employs TRBV10-3 and TRBJ2-2; 7 bases match TRBD1. Input material: naive CD8+ T cells from blood, with Jurkat cell RNA spiked in. Subset given: FACS-sorted CD8+CD4-CCR7+CD45RA+ naive T cells. The CDR3 region is CAISPTGTGELFF. The CDR3 DNA sequence: TGTGCCATCAGCCCGACAGGGACCGGGGAGCTGTTTTTT.